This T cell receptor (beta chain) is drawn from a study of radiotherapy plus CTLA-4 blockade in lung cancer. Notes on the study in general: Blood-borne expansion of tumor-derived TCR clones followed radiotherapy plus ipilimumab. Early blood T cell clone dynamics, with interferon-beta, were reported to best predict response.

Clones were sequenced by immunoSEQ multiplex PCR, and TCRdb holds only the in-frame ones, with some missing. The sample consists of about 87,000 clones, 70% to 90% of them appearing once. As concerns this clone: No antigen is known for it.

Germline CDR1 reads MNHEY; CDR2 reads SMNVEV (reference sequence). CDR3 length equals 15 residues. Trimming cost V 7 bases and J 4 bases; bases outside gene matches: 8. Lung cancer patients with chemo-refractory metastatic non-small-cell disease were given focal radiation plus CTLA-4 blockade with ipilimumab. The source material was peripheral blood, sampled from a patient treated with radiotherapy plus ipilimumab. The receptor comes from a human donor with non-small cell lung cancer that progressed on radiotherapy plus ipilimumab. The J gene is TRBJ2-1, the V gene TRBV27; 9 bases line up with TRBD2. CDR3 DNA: TGTGCCAGCACCTTAGCGGGAGATTATTACAATGAGCAGTTCTTC. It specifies CASTLAGDYYNEQFF.